This passage covers 21 T cell receptor beta chains from one sample sequenced in a study of T cells after yellow fever vaccination (dated 2019 in TCRdb). The library was obtained by 5' RACE. Instrument used: Illumina NovaSeq 6000. Clones were called with MiXCR by TCRdb after fastp trimmed the public reads at Q25, and only in-frame beta chains were retained. Every CDR3 protein is listed once, alongside the most common genes and DNA of its rows. The sample contains about 320,000 distinct CDR3 sequences, around a tenth of them found a single time. Clones ranked in the top ten supply less than 3.5% of the sample. The sample's treatment or condition label, in plain terms: live attenuated yellow fever vaccine strain. Sequencing was performed on CD4+ T cells sorted from PBMCs, taken 45 days after the yellow fever booster vaccination. These receptor sequences come from a man aged 18 to 30 who received the YFV17D yellow fever vaccine.

This clonotype was detected a few times. The J gene is TRBJ2-5, the V gene TRBV5-5, with TRBD2 identical over 8 bases. The germline V gene has CDR1 SGHKS and CDR2 YYEKEE (reference sequence). Trimming removed 6 bases from V and 4 bases from J; junction bases left unmatched: 5. The CDR3 is 13 residues long. CDR3 in DNA: TGTGCCAGCACTGTAGCGGGGAGAGAGACCCAGTACTTC. Residues: CASTVAGRETQYF.

This clonotype was detected only a few times. This chain uses TRBV4-2 with TRBJ2-2, with 13 positions matching TRBD2. The J segment lost 7 bases and the V segment lost 2 bases, leaving 10 bases of the junction unmatched. CDR1 and CDR2 from the germline V gene are LGHNA and YNFKEQ. The CDR3 is 18 amino acids. For the CDR3, the DNA is TGTGCCAGCAGCCAACCTTATAGGACTAGCGGGGGTGGCGGGGAGCTGTTTTTT. This sequence encodes CASSQPYRTSGGGGELFF.

Only a few counts were recorded for this clonotype. V gene TRBV19 combines with J gene TRBJ1-5; 7 nucleotides match TRBD1. This CDR3 region has 15 residues. The ends lost 7 bases at V and 9 bases at J; junction bases unmatched: 15. Germline V gene sequence: CDR1 LNHDA, CDR2 SQIVND (reference sequence). The CDR3 sequence is CASTTTRQGVRPQHF. The CDR3 DNA reads as TGTGCCAGTACCACAACCCGGCAGGGGGTGAGGCCCCAGCATTTT.

The chain couples TRBV10-3 to TRBJ2-2; the D is unclear. The CDR3 is 11 amino acids. The germline CDR1 and CDR2 sequences are ENHRY and SYGVKD. Trimming removed 3 bases at V and 4 bases at J, with 0 bases between. Here the CDR3 reads CAISDTGELFF. The CDR3 DNA follows: TGTGCCATCAGTGACACCGGGGAGCTGTTTTTT.

This clonotype has a handful of counts. V gene TRBV12-3 or TRBV12-4 combines with J gene TRBJ1-1; D is unresolved. The V and J ends lost 5 bases and 0 bases respectively, with 10 bases between them. The CDR3 loop spans 14 amino acids. The CDR3 DNA reads TGTGCCAGCAGTCCACATTCCGTGAACACTGAAGCTTTCTTT. It encodes CASSPHSVNTEAFF.

This clonotype was counted between two and nine times. The gene calls are TRBV6-2 or TRBV6-3 and TRBJ1-4; D unresolved. The CDR3 runs 14 residues. The V and J ends lost 6 bases and 4 bases respectively, with 12 bases between them. The germline CDR1 and CDR2 sequences are MNHEY and SVGEGT. The CDR3 here is CASRMDGFNEKLFF. The DNA for the CDR3 is TGTGCCAGCAGGATGGACGGGTTTAATGAAAAACTGTTTTTT.

The rearrangement links TRBV10-3 to TRBJ1-3, with D perhaps matching TRBD1 (5 bases). Germline loops: CDR1 ENHRY, CDR2 SYGVKD. The V gene lost 6 bases and the J gene lost 2 bases, with 11 bases spanning the gap. This CDR3 spans 14 amino acids. CDR3 protein: CAIRDQGAGNTIYF. The CDR3 nucleotides are TGTGCCATCAGAGATCAGGGAGCTGGAAACACCATATATTTT.

The J gene is TRBJ2-6, the V gene TRBV7-3, with D perhaps TRBD2 (6 bases). This CDR3 is built from 14 residues. Trimming took 5 bases from V and 7 from J, leaving 12 bases between them. The germline CDR1 and CDR2 sequences are SGHTA and FQGTGA. CDR3 loop: CASSDLGGANVLTF. The CDR3 bases are TGTGCCAGCAGCGATTTGGGGGGAGCCAACGTCCTGACTTTC.

V and J are TRBV10-2 and TRBJ2-2, with D possibly being TRBD2 (5 bases). Germline CDR1 WSHSY, CDR2 SAAADI. This CDR3 has 14 residues. Trimming removed 2 bases from V and 3 bases from J, with 7 bases in between. This CDR3 is CASSEGLYTGELFF. The CDR3 DNA reads TGCGCCAGCAGTGAGGGACTCTACACCGGGGAGCTGTTTTTT.

CDR3 DNA: TGTGCCACCCGGGGTACAGGGAGCTTAGGGCCCCAGCATTTT. Encoded protein: CATRGTGSLGPQHF. This chain uses TRBV15 with TRBJ1-5; TRBD1 might be the D (6 bases). V lost 8 bases and J 9 bases, leaving 20 bases between the germline ends. Germline values: CDR1 LNHNV, CDR2 YYDKDF (reference sequence). The CDR3 contains 14 residues.

V usage is TRBV5-1 and J usage is TRBJ2-2; D remains ambiguous. Per the germline V gene, CDR1 is SGHRS and CDR2 is YFSETQ. This CDR3 region has 15 residues. V lost 2 bases and J 0 bases, leaving 8 bases between the germline ends. CDR3: CASSFAAANTGELFF. The CDR3 bases are TGCGCCAGCAGCTTTGCAGCAGCGAACACCGGGGAGCTGTTTTTT.

A few counts support this clonotype. This sequence joins TRBV6-6 and TRBJ1-2; D unresolved. Germline V gene lookup returns CDR1 MNHNY and CDR2 SVGAGI (reference sequence). V lost 4 bases and J lost 8, with 14 bases in between. This CDR3 spans 13 amino acids. Here the CDR3 DNA reads TGTGCCAGCAGTTCCGACCCCATCGAGGGCTACACCTTC. Amino acids: CASSSDPIEGYTF.

This clonotype has only a few counts. V gene TRBV7-2 combines with J gene TRBJ1-5, with D perhaps matching TRBD1 (5 bases). Germline V gene lookup returns CDR1 SGHTA and CDR2 FQGNSA. The CDR3 contains 14 residues. The V and J ends lost 2 bases and 7 bases respectively, with 12 bases between them. The CDR3 region is CASSLMQGGQPQHF. The DNA of the CDR3 is TGTGCCAGCAGCTTAATGCAGGGAGGCCAGCCCCAGCATTTT.

This clonotype occurred a few times. V and J are TRBV5-1 and TRBJ2-2; tentative D call: TRBD2 (7 bases). This CDR3 spans 16 amino acids. Trimming stripped 1 base from V and 6 bases from J, with 16 bases between. CDR1 is SGHRS and CDR2 is YFSETQ in the germline V gene. As DNA, the CDR3 is TGCGCCAGCAGCTTGAGGGGGGGCTTTGTCGCCGGGGAGCTGTTTTTT. Translating it yields CASSLRGGFVAGELFF. Based on the CDR3 plus reference TRBV5-1 and TRBJ2-2, the full variable domain is KAGVTQTPRYLIKTRGQQVTLSCSPISGHRSVSWYQQTPGQGLQFLFEYFSETQRNKGNFPGRFSGRQFSNSRSEMNVSTLELGDSALYLCASSLRGGFVAGELFFGEGSRLTVL.

This clonotype was counted between two and nine times. The gene calls are TRBV7-3 and TRBJ1-1, with a weak D call TRBD1 (5 bases). Germline loops: CDR1 SGHTA, CDR2 FQGTGA. V gave up 4 bases and J gave up 6 bases, with 12 bases separating them. This CDR3 has 13 amino acids. The CDR3 DNA sequence: TGTGCCAGCAGCTCTGATAGGGACGCTGAAGCTTTCTTT. Translation: CASSSDRDAEAFF.

This clonotype has only a few counts. The J gene is TRBJ1-2, the V gene TRBV5-5; D not resolved. V lost 2 bases and J 8 bases, leaving 22 bases between the germline ends. Germline assignment: CDR1 SGHKS and CDR2 YYEKEE (reference sequence). CDR3 size: 16 residues. This chain's CDR3 is CASSLMRAGFPVGYTF. In nucleotides, the CDR3 is TGTGCCAGCAGCTTAATGAGGGCCGGGTTCCCCGTGGGCTACACCTTC.

This clonotype has only a few counts. This chain joins TRBV6-6 and TRBJ2-1; D is unclear. V shed 7 bases and J shed 7 bases, with 8 bases lying between them. Germline V CDR1 and CDR2: MNHNY, SVGAGI (reference sequence). This CDR3 is built from 11 residues. As DNA, the CDR3 is TGTGCCAGCACCCAGGTGAATGAGCAGTTCTTC. Protein: CASTQVNEQFF.

The rearrangement links TRBV11-2 to TRBJ2-4, with D perhaps assigned TRBD1 or TRBD2 (7 bases each). This CDR3 contains 16 residues. The ends were cut back, 3 bases at V and 6 bases at J, with 18 bases in the middle. Germline V gives CDR1 SGHAT, CDR2 FQNNGV. In DNA form, the CDR3 reads TGTGCCAGCAGCTTCACATCAGGGGGGGACGTAAACATTCAGTACTTC. It translates to CASSFTSGGDVNIQYF.

The chain links TRBV7-9 to TRBJ2-3, with D possibly called TRBD1 or TRBD2 (6 bases each). The V gene's germline CDR1 is SEHNR and CDR2 FQNEAQ (reference sequence). V shed 2 bases and J shed 4 bases, with 13 bases lying between them. The CDR3 loop spans 15 amino acids. Written as DNA, the CDR3 is TGTGCCAGCAGCTTATGGGGGGCAGGGGCAGATACGCAGTATTTT. Translated, it gives CASSLWGAGADTQYF.

This clonotype showed up just a few times. The rearrangement links TRBV6-5 to TRBJ2-4; 9 nucleotides align to TRBD1. The CDR3 has 14 residues. The V gene's germline CDR1 is MNHEY and CDR2 SVGAGI. The J segment lost 3 bases and the V segment lost 6 bases, leaving 3 bases of the junction unmatched. CDR3 residues: CASRDRGDKNIQYF. CDR3 nucleotide sequence: TGTGCCAGCAGAGACAGGGGGGACAAAAACATTCAGTACTTC.

The V gene is TRBV14, the J gene TRBJ2-7, with D tentatively TRBD2 (5 bases). CDR3 length equals 13 residues. V dropped 0 bases and J dropped 7 bases, with 10 bases sitting between them. In germline, CDR1 is SGHDN, CDR2 FVKESK. Here the CDR3 DNA reads TGTGCCAGCAGCCAAGATTTCGTAGCGGAGCAGTACGTC. Protein product: CASSQDFVAEQYV.